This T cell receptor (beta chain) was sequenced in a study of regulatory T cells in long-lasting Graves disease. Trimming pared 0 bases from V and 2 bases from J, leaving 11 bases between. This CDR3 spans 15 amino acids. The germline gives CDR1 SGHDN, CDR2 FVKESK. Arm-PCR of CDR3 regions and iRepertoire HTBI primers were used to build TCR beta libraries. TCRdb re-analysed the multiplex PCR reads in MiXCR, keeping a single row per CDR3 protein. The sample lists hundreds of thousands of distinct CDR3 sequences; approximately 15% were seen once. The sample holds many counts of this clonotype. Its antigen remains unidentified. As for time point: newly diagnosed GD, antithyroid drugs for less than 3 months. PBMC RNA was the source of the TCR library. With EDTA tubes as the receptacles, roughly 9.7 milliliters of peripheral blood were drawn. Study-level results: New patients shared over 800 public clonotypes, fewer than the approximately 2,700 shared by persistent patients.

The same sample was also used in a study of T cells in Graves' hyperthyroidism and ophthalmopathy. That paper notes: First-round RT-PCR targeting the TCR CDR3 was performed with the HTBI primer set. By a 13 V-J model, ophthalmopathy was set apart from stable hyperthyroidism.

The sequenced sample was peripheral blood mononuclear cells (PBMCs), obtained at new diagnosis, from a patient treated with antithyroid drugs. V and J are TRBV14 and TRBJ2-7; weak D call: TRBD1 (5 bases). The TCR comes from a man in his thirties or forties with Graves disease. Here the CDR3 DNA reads TGTGCCAGCAGCCAAGATGGGGCCTATACCTACGAGCAGTACTTC. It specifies CASSQDGAYTYEQYF.